This TCR beta chain derives from a study of blood T cell repertoires in COVID-19. About the study: T cells, B-cell-depleted T cells, or PBMCs supplied cDNA or gDNA.

Original data processing: Researchers report that nucleated cell counts were estimated from reference gene primer amplification. TCRdb's copy holds only in-frame clones and misses some; the assay was immunoSEQ multiplex PCR. From that table come the V and J calls and clone size; the DNA was used to work out D and trimming. The data show around 130,000 clones, over 80% seen once. Trimming at V came to 6 bases and at J to 1 base, leaving 4 bases not matched to a gene. From germline, CDR1 is MNHEY and CDR2 SMNVEV (reference sequence). The CDR3 is 14 residues long. The chain recombines TRBV27 with TRBJ2-3; TRBD1 aligns across 7 bases. The sequence derives from a man aged 30 to 39 who had recovered from COVID-19. The sequenced sample consisted of PBMCs or T cells enriched from blood (not recorded which). For the CDR3, the DNA is TGTGCCAGCAGCCCTCAGGGGGGCACAGATACGCAGTATTTT. It codes for CASSPQGGTDTQYF.